This TCR beta chain appears in the sequencing data of a study of blood T cell repertoires in COVID-19. CDR1 is GTSNPN, CDR2 SVGIG, per germline (reference sequence). This CDR3 is built from 14 residues. Trimming pared 4 bases from V and 6 bases from J, leaving 16 bases between. In the study's own analysis: Cell counts per sample came from amplifying reference gene primers. Only in-frame clones appear in the TCRdb table, and some are missing; sequencing was by immunoSEQ multiplex PCR. For V, J and clone size, that table is used; D and trimming come from the DNA. This sample has about 440,000 clones; 90% occur once, and the top ten carry 0.6%.

This receptor was identified in a man aged 18-30 years who had recovered from COVID-19. This chain links TRBV30 with TRBJ2-1, with D tentatively TRBD2 (6 bases). Input material: PBMCs or T cells enriched from blood (not recorded which). The CDR3 spells CAWKDGREGNEQFF. Here the CDR3 DNA reads TGTGCCTGGAAGGACGGGAGAGAGGGCAATGAGCAGTTCTTC.